Presented here are 7 T cell receptor beta chains from one specimen sequenced in a study of cytomegalovirus exposure and HLA in healthy donors (dated by TCRdb to the late 2010s). The library was prepared using the immunoSEQ multiplex PCR assay. For the multiplex PCR, a mixture combining 60 forward primers for TCR Vbeta segments and 13 reverse primers for TCR Jbeta segments was used. Not all clones reach the TCRdb copy of this immuneACCESS table, which keeps in-frame sequences only. Checked studies attribute under half of the gap to unresolved V genes and leave the rest unexplained. The sample profile shows about 140,000 clones; approximately 80% of them were found once. In total, the top ten clones hold approximately 15% of the sample. The sequenced sample consisted of PBMCs. The receptors stem from a woman aged 40-49 years in good health and CMV-seronegative.

The V call is TRBV9, the J call TRBJ2-3; 8 nucleotides align to TRBD2. J lost 5 bases, V lost 2 bases, and 7 bases had no gene match. The CDR3 length is 15 residues. In germline, CDR1 is SGDLS, CDR2 YYNGEE. For the CDR3, the DNA is TGTGCCAGCAGCGTCAGAGCGGGAGCAGGAGATACGCAGTATTTT. Translating it yields CASSVRAGAGDTQYF.

This rearrangement joins TRBV18 to TRBJ1-1; unclear D gene. Trimming removed 3 bases from V and 3 bases from J, with 17 bases in between. Germline V gene data show CDR1 as KGHSH and CDR2 as LQKENI. This CDR3 contains 16 residues. The CDR3 DNA reads as TGTGCCAGCTCACCCGGCGAAGCGGTGGGTGACACTGAAGCTTTCTTT. This encodes CASSPGEAVGDTEAFF.

The V and J genes are TRBV5-4 and TRBJ2-7; D perhaps matches TRBD1 (6 bases). This CDR3 contains 13 residues. The germline gives CDR1 SGHNT, CDR2 YYREEE (reference sequence). Trimming left V 0 bases short and J 5 bases short, with 9 bases between. The chain's CDR3 is CASSLDREDEQYF. In DNA form, the CDR3 reads TGTGCCAGCAGCTTGGACAGGGAAGACGAGCAGTACTTC.

The rearrangement uses TRBV7-3 and TRBJ2-6, with TRBD2 as a possible D gene (5 bases). Trimming shortened V by 1 base and J by 2 bases, and 6 bases separated the two germline ends. Per the germline V gene, CDR1 is SGHTA and CDR2 is FQGTGA. The CDR3 consists of 15 residues. Here the CDR3 DNA reads TGTGCCAGCAGCTTAAGCGGGCCTGGGGCCAACGTCCTGACTTTC. It specifies CASSLSGPGANVLTF.

The gene calls are TRBV19 and TRBJ2-2; unclear D gene. The CDR3 covers 15 residues. Germline loops: CDR1 LNHDA, CDR2 SQIVND (reference sequence). V lost 7 bases, J lost 4 bases, and 16 bases lay in between. The CDR3 region is CASKRSDLFTGELFF. The CDR3 coding sequence is TGTGCCAGTAAGAGATCAGACTTATTCACCGGGGAGCTGTTTTTT.

The chain joins TRBV27 to TRBJ2-6; D may be TRBD2 (6 bases). V was clipped by 6 bases and J by 4 bases, with 22 bases between them. In germline, CDR1 is MNHEY, CDR2 SMNVEV (reference sequence). The CDR3 spans 18 residues. CDR3 loop: CASSTLFTVLAGANVLTF. CDR3 coding DNA: TGTGCCAGCAGCACCCTCTTTACGGTCCTAGCGGGGGCCAACGTCCTGACTTTC. The full variable domain, completed using reference TRBV27 and TRBJ2-6, is EAQVTQNPRYLITVTGKKLTVTCSQNMNHEYMSWYRQDPGLGLRQIYYSMNVEVTDKGDVPEGYKVSRKEKRNFPLILESPSPNQTSLYFCASSTLFTVLAGANVLTFGAGSRLTVL.

This sequence joins TRBV28 and TRBJ2-7, with 9 bases aligning to TRBD1. V gave up 6 bases and J gave up 5 bases; unmatched junction bases: 11. This CDR3 spans 15 amino acids. Germline CDR1 and CDR2: MDHEN and SYDVKM. CDR3 amino acids: CASRYTGGAYHEQYF. Written as DNA, the CDR3 is TGTGCCAGCAGGTATACAGGGGGCGCGTATCACGAGCAGTACTTC.